A selection of T cell receptor beta chains follows, all from one sample in a study of blood T cells in healthy people across ages. MiXCR, applied by TCRdb to the 5' RACE reads, yields one record per CDR3 protein. The table shows about 1.5 million distinct CDR3 sequences, with less than 45% occurring only once. Sequenced sample: blood. These receptors originate from a woman under 30 in good health. The conserved cysteine and the conserved F or W are not part of the CDR3 here. The order of the fields is D gene, V gene, CDR3 protein. The D gene is left open where the match is weak.

D gene: TRBD2
V gene: TRBV20-1
CDR3 protein: SARDGTGGPYEQF

D gene: .
V gene: TRBV20-1
CDR3 protein: SGNRDALNTEAF

D gene: .
V gene: TRBV20-1
CDR3 protein: GAPSQGKDEQY

D gene: .
V gene: TRBV9
CDR3 protein: ASSVPEWAETQY

D gene: .
V gene: TRBV11-2
CDR3 protein: ASSLSPDSPVTDTQY

D gene: .
V gene: TRBV20-1
CDR3 protein: SVNSPSNTGELF

D gene: .
V gene: TRBV12-3/TRBV12-4
CDR3 protein: ASSPSVGEQY

D gene: .
V gene: TRBV12-3/TRBV12-4
CDR3 protein: ASSSITMFSDGYT

D gene: TRBD1
V gene: TRBV7-2
CDR3 protein: ASSDRVWSRYT

D gene: .
V gene: TRBV7-2
CDR3 protein: ASSFNGVEQETQY

D gene: TRBD2
V gene: TRBV5-1
CDR3 protein: ASELAGNNNEQF

D gene: .
V gene: TRBV12-3/TRBV12-4
CDR3 protein: ASSLAGTYGYT

D gene: .
V gene: TRBV7-2
CDR3 protein: ASSFGRETQY

D gene: .
V gene: TRBV2
CDR3 protein: ASSEARRYTEAF

D gene: TRBD2
V gene: TRBV28
CDR3 protein: ASSGLAGLGSYNEQF

D gene: .
V gene: TRBV25-1
CDR3 protein: ASSERGALGYT

D gene: .
V gene: TRBV4-3
CDR3 protein: ASSQSLTTDTQY

D gene: .
V gene: TRBV13
CDR3 protein: ASSRGAHREEQY

D gene: TRBD1
V gene: TRBV4-1
CDR3 protein: ASSQPRDRVMNTEAF

D gene: .
V gene: TRBV6-2/TRBV6-3
CDR3 protein: ASRTFGTGDKNIQY

D gene: .
V gene: TRBV6-2/TRBV6-3
CDR3 protein: ASSGPRRQPNTEAF

D gene: .
V gene: TRBV24-1
CDR3 protein: ATRRTGSGNEQF

D gene: .
V gene: TRBV10-3
CDR3 protein: AISEPSGDEQY

D gene: .
V gene: TRBV20-1
CDR3 protein: SARGRAQGSNEKLF

D gene: .
V gene: TRBV4-1
CDR3 protein: ASSQERSGDFGDTQY

D gene: TRBD1
V gene: TRBV5-6
CDR3 protein: ASSQGTVSTDTQY

D gene: TRBD1
V gene: TRBV12-3/TRBV12-4
CDR3 protein: ASSRQGNYNYGYT

D gene: .
V gene: TRBV9
CDR3 protein: ASSEGGTEQY

D gene: .
V gene: TRBV4-3
CDR3 protein: ASSQGLSGITDTQY

D gene: .
V gene: TRBV29-1
CDR3 protein: SVDRPSEAF

D gene: TRBD1
V gene: TRBV7-2
CDR3 protein: ASRDRSEKLF

D gene: TRBD1
V gene: TRBV4-3
CDR3 protein: ASSQDRDSYNEQF

D gene: .
V gene: TRBV6-1
CDR3 protein: ASSEPGGGNTIY

D gene: TRBD1
V gene: TRBV20-1
CDR3 protein: SAVLIGTGAYNEQF

D gene: TRBD2
V gene: TRBV3-1
CDR3 protein: ASSQVGLAGGNEQF

D gene: .
V gene: TRBV20-1
CDR3 protein: SARNGHRGFNEQY

D gene: TRBD2
V gene: TRBV6-5
CDR3 protein: ASSYLLAGDIEQF

D gene: TRBD2
V gene: TRBV20-1
CDR3 protein: SASGTSRPEQY

D gene: .
V gene: TRBV29-1
CDR3 protein: SVEGKANTEAF

D gene: .
V gene: TRBV3-1
CDR3 protein: ASSQDQYRLNTEAF